This TCR beta chain stems from a study of blood T cell repertoires in COVID-19. Using immunoSEQ multiplex PCR, the repertoire was profiled, and TCRdb retains in-frame clones only, with some absent. Among some 150,000 clones listed, around 83% were seen once. V lost 6 bases to trimming and J lost 11 bases, with 13 bases between them. Per the germline V gene, CDR1 is KGHSH and CDR2 is LQKENI. This CDR3 has 11 amino acids. The source material was PBMCs or T cells enriched from blood (not recorded which). The source is a woman between 50 and 59 years old who had been exposed to COVID-19. This rearrangement joins TRBV18 to TRBJ1-1; possibly TRBD1 for D (6 bases). The CDR3 spells CASSPGQMAFF. The CDR3, as DNA: TGTGCCAGCTCGCCCGGACAGATGGCTTTCTTT.